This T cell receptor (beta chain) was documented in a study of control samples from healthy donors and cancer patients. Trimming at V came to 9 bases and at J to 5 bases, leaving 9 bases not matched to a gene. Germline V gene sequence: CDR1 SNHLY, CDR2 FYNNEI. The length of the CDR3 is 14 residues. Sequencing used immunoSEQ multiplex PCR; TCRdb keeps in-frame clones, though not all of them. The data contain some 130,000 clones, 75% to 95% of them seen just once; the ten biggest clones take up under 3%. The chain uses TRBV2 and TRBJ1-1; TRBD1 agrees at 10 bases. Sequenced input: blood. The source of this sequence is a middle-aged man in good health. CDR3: CASDLTGGTTEAFF. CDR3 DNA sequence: TGTGCCAGTGATTTGACAGGGGGCACTACTGAAGCTTTCTTT.